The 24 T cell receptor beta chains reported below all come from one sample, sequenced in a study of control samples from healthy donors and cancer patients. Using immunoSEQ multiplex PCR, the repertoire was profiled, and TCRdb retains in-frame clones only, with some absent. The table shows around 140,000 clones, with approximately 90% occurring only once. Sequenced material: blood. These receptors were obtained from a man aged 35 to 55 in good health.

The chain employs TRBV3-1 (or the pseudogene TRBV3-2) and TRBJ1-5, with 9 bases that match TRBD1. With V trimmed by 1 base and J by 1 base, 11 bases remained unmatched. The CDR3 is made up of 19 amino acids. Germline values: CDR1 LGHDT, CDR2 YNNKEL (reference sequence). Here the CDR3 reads CASSQAWGQGIESNQPQHF. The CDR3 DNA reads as TGTGCCAGCAGCCAAGCTTGGGGACAGGGTATCGAGAGCAATCAGCCCCAGCATTTT.

The CDR3 reads CASQNTGQGSSYEQYF. Here the CDR3 DNA reads TGTGCCAGCCAAAACACGGGACAGGGGAGCTCCTACGAGCAGTACTTC. The chain carries TRBV9 and TRBJ2-7; 10 bases align to TRBD1. This CDR3 has 16 amino acids. Germline-derived CDR1 and CDR2 are SGDLS and YYNGEE. V trimming: 7 bases; J trimming: 0 bases; junction bases outside the gene matches: 10.

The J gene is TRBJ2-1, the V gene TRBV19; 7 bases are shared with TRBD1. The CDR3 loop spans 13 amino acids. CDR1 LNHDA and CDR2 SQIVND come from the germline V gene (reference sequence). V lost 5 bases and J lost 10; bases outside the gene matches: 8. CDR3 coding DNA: TGTGCCAGTAGTTCCCAGACAGGGTACGAGCAGTTCTTC. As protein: CASSSQTGYEQFF.

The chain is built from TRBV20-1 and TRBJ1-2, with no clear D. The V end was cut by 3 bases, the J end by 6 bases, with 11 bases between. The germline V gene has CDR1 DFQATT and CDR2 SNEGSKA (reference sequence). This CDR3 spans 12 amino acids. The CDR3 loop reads CSASWGRDGYTF. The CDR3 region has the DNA TGCAGTGCTAGTTGGGGAAGGGATGGCTACACCTTC.

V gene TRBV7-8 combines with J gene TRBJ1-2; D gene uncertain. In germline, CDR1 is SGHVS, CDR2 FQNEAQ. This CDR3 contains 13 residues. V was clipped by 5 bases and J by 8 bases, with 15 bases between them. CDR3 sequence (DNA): TGTGCCAGCAGCCCCGACGAGGTGGTGGGCTACACCTTC. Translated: CASSPDEVVGYTF.

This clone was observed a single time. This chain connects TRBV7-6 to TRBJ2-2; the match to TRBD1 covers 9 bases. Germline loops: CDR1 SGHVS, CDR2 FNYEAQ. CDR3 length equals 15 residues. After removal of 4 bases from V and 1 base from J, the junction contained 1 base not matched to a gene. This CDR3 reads CASSSGQGNTGELFF. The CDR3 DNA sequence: TGTGCCAGCAGCTCGGGACAGGGGAACACCGGGGAGCTGTTTTTT.

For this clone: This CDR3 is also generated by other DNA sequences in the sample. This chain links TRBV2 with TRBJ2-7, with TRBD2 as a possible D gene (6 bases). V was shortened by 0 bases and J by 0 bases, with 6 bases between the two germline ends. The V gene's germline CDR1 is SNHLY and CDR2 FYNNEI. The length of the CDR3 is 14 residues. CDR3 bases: TGTGCCAGCAGTGAAGCTAGCGGCTCCTACGAGCAGTACTTC. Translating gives CASSEASGSYEQYF.

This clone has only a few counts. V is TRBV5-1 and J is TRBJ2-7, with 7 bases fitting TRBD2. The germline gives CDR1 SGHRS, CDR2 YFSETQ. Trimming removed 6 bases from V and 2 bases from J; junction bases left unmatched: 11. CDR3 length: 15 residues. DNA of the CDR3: TGCGCCAGCACGAAGACTAGCTTTCCAACCTACGAGCAGTACTTC. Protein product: CASTKTSFPTYEQYF.

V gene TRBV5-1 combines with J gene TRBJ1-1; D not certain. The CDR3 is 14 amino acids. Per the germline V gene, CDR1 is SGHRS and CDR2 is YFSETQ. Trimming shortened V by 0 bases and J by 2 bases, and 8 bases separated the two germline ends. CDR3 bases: TGCGCCAGCAGCTTGGCTAGTCCTAACACTGAAGCTTTCTTT. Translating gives CASSLASPNTEAFF.

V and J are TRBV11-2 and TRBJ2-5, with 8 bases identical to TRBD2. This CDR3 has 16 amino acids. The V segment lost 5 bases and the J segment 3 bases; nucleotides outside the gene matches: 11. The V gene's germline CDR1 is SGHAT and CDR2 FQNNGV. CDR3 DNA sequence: TGTGCCAGCAGCGCCAAGAAACTAGCGGAGGAAGAGACCCAGTACTTC. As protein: CASSAKKLAEEETQYF.

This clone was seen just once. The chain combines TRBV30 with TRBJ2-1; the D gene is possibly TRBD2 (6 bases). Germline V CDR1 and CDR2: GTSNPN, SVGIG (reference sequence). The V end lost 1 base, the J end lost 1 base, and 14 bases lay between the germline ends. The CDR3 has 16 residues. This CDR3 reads CAWSASLTSSYNEQFF. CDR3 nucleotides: TGTGCCTGGAGTGCCTCCTTGACTAGTTCCTACAATGAGCAGTTCTTC. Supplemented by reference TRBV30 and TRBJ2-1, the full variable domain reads SQTIHQWPATLVQPVGSPLSLECTVEGTSNPNLYWYRQAAGRGLQLLFYSVGIGQISSEVPQNLSASRPQDRQFILSSKKLLLSDSGFYLCAWSASLTSSYNEQFFGPGTRLTVL.

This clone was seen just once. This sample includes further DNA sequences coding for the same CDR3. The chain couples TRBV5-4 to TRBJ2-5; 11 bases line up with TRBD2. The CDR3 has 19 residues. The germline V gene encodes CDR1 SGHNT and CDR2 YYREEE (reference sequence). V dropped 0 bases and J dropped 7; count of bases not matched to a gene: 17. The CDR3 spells CASSLAASGGIGLSGTQYF. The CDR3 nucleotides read TGTGCCAGCAGCTTGGCGGCTAGCGGGGGGATCGGGCTGTCTGGGACCCAGTACTTC. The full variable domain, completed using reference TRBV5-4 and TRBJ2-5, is ETGVTQSPTHLIKTRGQQVTLRCSSQSGHNTVSWYQQALGQGPQFIFQYYREEENGRGNFPPRFSGLQFPNYSSELNVNALELDDSALYLCASSLAASGGIGLSGTQYFGPGTRLLVL.

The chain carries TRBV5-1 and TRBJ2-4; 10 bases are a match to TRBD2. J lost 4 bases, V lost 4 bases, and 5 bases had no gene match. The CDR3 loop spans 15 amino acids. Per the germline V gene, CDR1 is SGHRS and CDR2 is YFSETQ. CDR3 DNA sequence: TGCGCCAGCAGCCCCGGACTAGCGGAAAAAAACATTCAGTACTTC. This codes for CASSPGLAEKNIQYF.

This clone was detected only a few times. CDR3 loop: CASSRGNTIYF. The CDR3 DNA reads as TGTGCCAGCAGCCGAGGAAACACCATATATTTT. The chain carries TRBV3-1 (or the pseudogene TRBV3-2) and TRBJ1-3, with unresolved D. Germline loops: CDR1 LGHDT, CDR2 YNNKEL (reference sequence). V lost 4 bases, J lost 4 bases, and 2 bases lay in between. This CDR3 spans 11 amino acids.

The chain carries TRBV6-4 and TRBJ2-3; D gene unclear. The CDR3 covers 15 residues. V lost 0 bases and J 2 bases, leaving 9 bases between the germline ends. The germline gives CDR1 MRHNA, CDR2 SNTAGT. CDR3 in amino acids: CASSDSSVPTDTQYF. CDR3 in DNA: TGTGCCAGCAGTGACTCGAGTGTCCCCACAGATACGCAGTATTTT.

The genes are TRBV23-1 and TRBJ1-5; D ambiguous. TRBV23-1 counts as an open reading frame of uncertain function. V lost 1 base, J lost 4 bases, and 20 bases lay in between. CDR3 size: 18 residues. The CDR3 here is CASSQLWAVGVENQPQHF. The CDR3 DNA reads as TGCGCCAGCAGTCAATTGTGGGCAGTCGGGGTGGAGAATCAGCCCCAGCATTTT.

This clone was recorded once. In nucleotides, the CDR3 is TGTGCCAGCAGCTTAGGGGACAAGAGCAATCAGCCCCAGCATTTT. This gives the protein CASSLGDKSNQPQHF. The V call is TRBV7-9, the J call TRBJ1-5, with D possibly being TRBD1 (6 bases). Germline CDR1 and CDR2: SEHNR and FQNEAQ (reference sequence). The CDR3 length is 15 residues. Trimming left V 1 base short and J 1 base short, with 8 bases between.

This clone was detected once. CDR3 in amino acids: CASSVRDTFWEQYF. The DNA for the CDR3 is TGTGCCAGCAGTGTAAGGGACACCTTCTGGGAGCAGTACTTC. The rearrangement uses TRBV28 and TRBJ2-7; the D gene is possibly TRBD1 (6 bases). The V gene lost 5 bases and the J gene lost 7 bases, with 18 bases spanning the gap. This CDR3 has 14 residues. Germline V gives CDR1 MDHEN, CDR2 SYDVKM. Full variable domain (remainder filled in from reference TRBV28 and TRBJ2-7): DVKVTQSSRYLVKRTGEKVFLECVQDMDHENMFWYRQDPGLGLRLIYFSYDVKMKEKGDIPEGYSVSREKKERFSLILESASTNQTSMYLCASSVRDTFWEQYFGPGTRLTVT.

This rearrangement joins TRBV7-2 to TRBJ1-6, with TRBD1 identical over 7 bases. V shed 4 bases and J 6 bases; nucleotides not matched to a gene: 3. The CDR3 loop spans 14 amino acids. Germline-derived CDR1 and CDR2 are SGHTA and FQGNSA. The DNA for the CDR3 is TGTGCCAGCAGCTCCGACAGGGCTAATTCACCCCTCCACTTT. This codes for CASSSDRANSPLHF.

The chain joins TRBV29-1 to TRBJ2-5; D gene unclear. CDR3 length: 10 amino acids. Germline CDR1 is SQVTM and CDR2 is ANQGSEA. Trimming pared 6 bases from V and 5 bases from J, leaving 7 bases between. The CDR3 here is CSVKSETQYF. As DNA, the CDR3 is TGCAGCGTAAAGAGTGAGACCCAGTACTTC.

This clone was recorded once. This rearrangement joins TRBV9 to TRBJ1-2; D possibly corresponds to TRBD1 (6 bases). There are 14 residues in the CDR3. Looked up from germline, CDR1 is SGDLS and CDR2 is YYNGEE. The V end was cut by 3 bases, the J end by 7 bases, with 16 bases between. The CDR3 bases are TGTGCCAGCAGCGCTCCCGGGGGGGGGCCTGGCTACACCTTC. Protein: CASSAPGGGPGYTF.

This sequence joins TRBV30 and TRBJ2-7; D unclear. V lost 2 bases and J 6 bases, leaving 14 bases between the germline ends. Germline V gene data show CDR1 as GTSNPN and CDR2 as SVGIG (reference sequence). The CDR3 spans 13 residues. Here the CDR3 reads CAWSPQVESEQYF. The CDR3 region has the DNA TGTGCCTGGAGTCCCCAGGTTGAGTCCGAGCAGTACTTC. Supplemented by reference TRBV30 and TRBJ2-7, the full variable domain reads SQTIHQWPATLVQPVGSPLSLECTVEGTSNPNLYWYRQAAGRGLQLLFYSVGIGQISSEVPQNLSASRPQDRQFILSSKKLLLSDSGFYLCAWSPQVESEQYFGPGTRLTVT.

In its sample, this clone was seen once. DNA for the CDR3: TGTGCCAGTAGTATGGGGGTGGGGTTCTCTGGGGCCAACGTCCTGACTTTC. Protein product: CASSMGVGFSGANVLTF. V usage is TRBV19 and J usage is TRBJ2-6; D is tentatively TRBD1 or TRBD2 (5 bases each). The CDR3 extends over 17 amino acids. Between the trimmed V and J ends, which lost 3 bases and 0 bases, there was a span of 12 bases. Germline assignment: CDR1 LNHDA and CDR2 SQIVND (reference sequence).

The DNA of the CDR3 is TGTGCCAGCAGTACAAGACAGATCACAGATACGCAGTATTTT. This codes for CASSTRQITDTQYF. The chain couples TRBV28 to TRBJ2-3; the D gene is possibly TRBD1 (5 bases). Trimming stripped 5 bases from V and 2 bases from J, with 11 bases between. Germline lookup yields CDR1 MDHEN and CDR2 SYDVKM. The CDR3 has 14 amino acids.